What follows describes a single T cell receptor (beta chain). The antigen remains unidentified. Sequencing was performed with immunoSEQ multiplex PCR; in TCRdb, only in-frame clones are kept and a portion is missing. The table records about 120,000 clones, around 89% of them present only once. This sample was included in a study of T cell responses to AZD1222 COVID-19 vaccine. Study-wide findings and caveats: Mostly white British, mostly female donors; authors suggested clonal diversity may be underestimated. Without day 14 samples, only post-peak T cell repertoires were studied. At baseline, just five to seven AZD1222 recipients tested seropositive. The study reported that nearly half of spike-specific TCRs target unmutated variant regions.

The sequence derives from an adult in good health. The specimen was peripheral blood, collected on day 0 of AZD1222 vaccination.

CDR3 region: CASSGTGTGVEQYF. The CDR3 DNA follows: TGTGCCAGTAGCGGGACTGGGACAGGGGTCGAGCAGTACTTC. The chain couples TRBV19 to TRBJ2-7; 10 nucleotides align to TRBD1. This CDR3 has 14 residues. Germline loops: CDR1 LNHDA, CDR2 SQIVND (reference sequence). J gave up 6 bases and V 6 bases, and 8 bases lay outside the gene matches.